This T cell receptor beta chain was captured in a study of blood T cell repertoires in COVID-19. Overall study context: Specimens from acute and convalescent COVID-19 originated in the United States, Italy and Spain.

Germline CDR1 reads MDHEN; CDR2 reads SYDVKM. This CDR3 is 12 amino acids long. V was shortened by 5 bases and J by 2 bases, with 3 bases between the two germline ends. Profiled with immunoSEQ multiplex PCR; TCRdb holds only in-frame clones, not every one. The sample records 150,000 to 160,000 clones, 80% to 90% being singletons. This clonotype originated in a woman between 35 and 50 years old with acute or convalescent COVID-19. The V and J genes are TRBV28 and TRBJ2-2; D ambiguous. Sequencing was performed on peripheral blood. CDR3 DNA sequence: TGTGCCAGCAGTACTAACACCGGGGAGCTGTTTTTT. This codes for CASSTNTGELFF.